The present T cell receptor (beta chain) was sequenced within a study of beta chain features in type 1 diabetes. Study overall: Age and gender were similar between patients and healthy donors, as were cell yields. Researchers looked at approximately 110,000,000 sorted cells across all samples.

General study points: In every one of the four CD4+ subsets, TCRB CDR3s were moderately but significantly shorter in Type 1 diabetes patients.

This clone was seen a handful of times. What it recognizes is unknown. J was trimmed by 7 bases and V by 4 bases; bases with no gene match: 6. Germline loops: CDR1 KGHSH, CDR2 LQKENI. The CDR3 loop spans 16 amino acids. Reverse transcription of all isolated RNA meant that expressed TCRB transcripts were sequenced. Profiling relied on immunoSEQ multiplex PCR, and the TCRdb table lists in-frame clones only, not all of them. The sample has 250,000 to 300,000 clones; 14% are singletons. The receptor was isolated from a man aged 30-40 years with type 1 diabetes. Sequenced material: naive CD4+ T cells from blood. This rearrangement joins TRBV18 to TRBJ2-1; TRBD2 agrees at 14 bases. The CDR3 coding sequence is TGTGCCAGCTCACACGGACTAGCGGGAGGTGAGAATGAGCAGTTCTTC. Its protein product is CASSHGLAGGENEQFF. The full variable domain, completed using reference TRBV18 and TRBJ2-1, is NAGVMQNPRHLVRRRGQEARLRCSPMKGHSHVYWYRQLPEEGLKFMVYLQKENIIDESGMPKERFSAEFPKEGPSILRIQQVVRGDSAAYFCASSHGLAGGENEQFFGPGTRLTVL.